This passage covers 26 T cell receptor beta chains from one sample sequenced in a study of shared clonotypes between healthy human individuals. Sequencing was performed with immunoSEQ multiplex PCR; in TCRdb, only in-frame clones are kept and a portion is missing. Found here are about 2,500,000 clones, roughly nine tenths of them singletons; the top ten hold more than 0.12%. Sequenced input: naive CD4+ T cells sorted from blood. Indicated subset: CD45RA+ positively selected. The receptors here all came from a man between 18 and 35 years old in good health.

The chain uses TRBV12-5 and TRBJ2-3; D unresolved. Deletions cut 2 bases from V and 6 bases from J, with 9 bases between. The CDR3 consists of 13 residues. Germline V lookup: CDR1 LGHNT, CDR2 FRNRAP. The CDR3 bases are TGTGCTAGTGGTTTGCCAACTGGGGATACGCAGTATTTT. Its translation: CASGLPTGDTQYF.

This chain links TRBV10-1 with TRBJ2-7; no clear D gene. V lost 2 bases to trimming and J lost 0 bases, with 11 bases between them. In germline, CDR1 is WNHNN, CDR2 SYGVQD (reference sequence). The CDR3 consists of 15 residues. CDR3 DNA sequence: TGCGCCAGCAGTGAGGCAGGCGCTAGCTCCTACGAGCAGTACTTC. It is translated as CASSEAGASSYEQYF.

On this clone: The junction does not match germline at one end; this may be a read error. The DNA of the CDR3 is TGTGCCAGCAGTCAAACTGACAGTGGCCACAGCTTC. Translated: CASSQTDSGHSF. The V gene is TRBV28, the J gene TRBJ2-7; tentatively, D is TRBD1 (5 bases). Germline CDR1 and CDR2: MDHEN and SYDVKM. This CDR3 contains 12 residues. The full variable domain, its missing parts supplied by reference TRBV28 and TRBJ2-7, is DVKVTQSSRYLVKRTGEKVFLECVQDMDHENMFWYRQDPGLGLRLIYFSYDVKMKEKGDIPEGYSVSREKKERFSLILESASTNQTSMYLCASSQTDSGHSFGPGTRLTVT.

V gene TRBV6-5 combines with J gene TRBJ1-2, with 7 bases aligning to TRBD1. Germline-derived CDR1 and CDR2 are MNHEY and SVGAGI. V shed 5 bases, J shed 4 bases, and the junction held 7 bases outside the gene matches. This CDR3 has 14 amino acids. The CDR3 DNA reads TGTGCCAGCAGTACGCCCGGGACAGCCTATGGCTACACCTTC. Its translation is CASSTPGTAYGYTF.

This chain joins TRBV28 and TRBJ1-5; no firm D call. Germline V lookup: CDR1 MDHEN, CDR2 SYDVKM. Trimming pared 5 bases from V and 2 bases from J, leaving 13 bases between. The CDR3 runs to 15 residues. CDR3 sequence reads: CASSLSGEGNQPQHF. Written as DNA, the CDR3 is TGTGCCAGCAGTCTCTCGGGAGAGGGCAATCAGCCCCAGCATTTT.

About this clone itself: The sample has other DNA sequences that encode this CDR3 too. The CDR3 DNA sequence: TGTGCCAGCAGTTACCGCGGGACCTATGGCTACACCTTC. As protein: CASSYRGTYGYTF. V gene TRBV6-6 combines with J gene TRBJ1-2, with D maybe TRBD1 (5 bases). This CDR3 region has 13 residues. Germline V gives CDR1 MNHNY, CDR2 SVGAGI (reference sequence). The germline V and J ends were trimmed by 2 bases and 4 bases, with 8 bases remaining between them.

The chain recombines TRBV4-1 with TRBJ2-5; 7 nucleotides match TRBD1. CDR3 size: 13 residues. Germline-derived CDR1 and CDR2 are MGHRA and YSYEKL. V lost 6 bases and J lost 1; bases outside the gene matches: 2. The CDR3 reads CASRGQAQETQYF. DNA for the CDR3: TGCGCCAGCAGAGGACAGGCCCAAGAGACCCAGTACTTC.

J is TRBJ1-4 and V is TRBV4-1; weak D call: TRBD1 (5 bases). Germline CDR1 MGHRA, CDR2 YSYEKL. There are 15 residues in the CDR3. The ends were cut back, 1 base at V and 7 bases at J, with 13 bases in the middle. The CDR3 bases are TGCGCCAGCAGCCAAGGACAGATATATAGTGAAAAACTGTTTTTT. Protein: CASSQGQIYSEKLFF.

This chain joins TRBV7-2 and TRBJ2-1; 14 bases are a match to TRBD2. Germline V gene lookup returns CDR1 SGHTA and CDR2 FQGNSA. V shed 3 bases and J 10 bases; nucleotides not matched to a gene: 2. CDR3 size: 14 residues. CDR3: CASSLGLAGVEQFF. CDR3 sequence (DNA): TGTGCCAGCAGCTTGGGACTAGCGGGAGTCGAGCAGTTCTTC.

The V gene is TRBV5-4, the J gene TRBJ2-1; D might be TRBD1 or TRBD2, each matching 6 bases. Per germline, CDR1 SGHNT and CDR2 YYREEE (reference sequence). Trimming took off 0 bases at V and 0 bases at J, with 13 bases between the two ends. This CDR3 contains 17 residues. CDR3 in DNA: TGTGCCAGCAGCTTGGGGGGGGCGAGCGGCTCCTACAATGAGCAGTTCTTC. Translation: CASSLGGASGSYNEQFF.

This CDR3 reads CASSAQGGYEQYF. CDR3 nucleotides: TGTGCCAGCAGCGCTCAAGGGGGTTACGAGCAGTACTTC. The chain links TRBV6-4 to TRBJ2-7; tentatively, D is TRBD1 (6 bases). Trimming took off 6 bases at V and 4 bases at J, with 13 bases between the two ends. This CDR3 has 13 residues. Germline loops: CDR1 MRHNA, CDR2 SNTAGT.

The chain combines TRBV27 with TRBJ2-2; D is possibly TRBD1 (5 bases). The V end was cut by 7 bases, the J end by 3 bases, with 9 bases between. From germline, CDR1 is MNHEY and CDR2 SMNVEV (reference sequence). The CDR3 is made up of 13 amino acids. CDR3 loop: CASTGLHTGELFF. The CDR3 region has the DNA TGTGCCAGCACAGGGTTGCACACCGGGGAGCTGTTTTTT.

The rearrangement uses TRBV13 and TRBJ2-7; D tentatively reads TRBD1 or TRBD2 (6 bases each). The CDR3 totals 17 residues. V lost 4 bases, J lost 5 bases, and 24 bases lay in between. The germline V gene encodes CDR1 PRHDT and CDR2 FYEKMQ (reference sequence). CDR3 sequence: CASSYPAGEVDRHEQYF. As DNA, the CDR3 is TGTGCCAGCAGCTATCCGGCAGGGGAGGTTGATCGGCACGAGCAGTACTTC.

This sequence joins TRBV19 and TRBJ2-3; 9 bases line up with TRBD2. The V gene's germline CDR1 is LNHDA and CDR2 SQIVND (reference sequence). Trimming at V came to 3 bases and at J to 0 bases, leaving 4 bases not matched to a gene. The CDR3 sequence is 16 residues long. The CDR3 DNA sequence: TGTGCCAGTAGTATCCCTAGCGGGACCAGCACAGATACGCAGTATTTT. Translation gives CASSIPSGTSTDTQYF.

In DNA form, the CDR3 reads TGTGCCAGCAGCTCCTATCTGGACACAGATACGCAGTATTTT. Protein: CASSSYLDTDTQYF. The rearrangement links TRBV7-9 to TRBJ2-3; D remains unclear. Germline V CDR1 and CDR2: SEHNR, FQNEAQ (reference sequence). V was shortened by 4 bases and J by 2 bases, with 10 bases between the two germline ends. This CDR3 comprises 14 residues.

Turning to this clone: The same CDR3 arises from other DNA sequences in this sample as well. V is TRBV6-5 and J is TRBJ2-7; possibly TRBD2 for D (6 bases). Trimming shortened V by 0 bases and J by 3 bases, and 6 bases separated the two germline ends. The length of the CDR3 is 13 residues. Germline V gene data show CDR1 as MNHEY and CDR2 as SVGAGI. CDR3 coding DNA: TGTGCCAGCAGTTACTCGCGGGGCTACGAGCAGTACTTC. Translating it yields CASSYSRGYEQYF.

This clone appeared a single time. This chain connects TRBV19 to TRBJ2-4, with 9 bases identical to TRBD1. CDR3 length equals 13 residues. Germline CDR1 reads LNHDA; CDR2 reads SQIVND (reference sequence). Trimming removed 0 bases from V and 15 bases from J; junction bases left unmatched: 6. The CDR3 DNA reads as TGTGCCAGTAGTATAGATGGGACAGGGCCACTGTACTTC. Translation gives CASSIDGTGPLYF.

This clone was recorded only once. This rearrangement joins TRBV30 to TRBJ2-5; D remains ambiguous. The length of the CDR3 is 12 residues. Trimming left V 2 bases short and J 4 bases short, with 8 bases between. Germline values: CDR1 GTSNPN, CDR2 SVGIG (reference sequence). The CDR3 here is CAWSLGTETQYF. The CDR3 DNA reads as TGTGCCTGGAGTCTGGGTACAGAGACCCAGTACTTC.

This clone was seen only once. This chain joins TRBV11-3 and TRBJ2-1; TRBD2 matches at 8 bases. Unmatched junction bases numbered 6, after V lost 3 bases and J lost 5 bases. Germline V gene lookup returns CDR1 SGHNT and CDR2 YENEEA. The CDR3 is 15 residues long. CDR3 nucleotide sequence: TGTGCCAGCAGCTTTAGCAGCGGGAGCAACAATGAGCAGTTCTTC. Translating it yields CASSFSSGSNNEQFF.

The V call is TRBV7-2, the J call TRBJ2-5, with D possibly matching TRBD2 (6 bases). Germline-derived CDR1 and CDR2 are SGHTA and FQGNSA. V gave up 5 bases and J gave up 5 bases, with 15 bases separating them. This CDR3 has 14 residues. The CDR3 loop is CASSRGDGSETQYF. The CDR3 nucleotides read TGTGCCAGCAGCCGCGGGGATGGATCCGAGACCCAGTACTTC.

The chain combines TRBV5-1 with TRBJ1-4; the D gene is possibly TRBD1 (6 bases). The CDR3 spans 15 residues. Germline CDR1 and CDR2: SGHRS and YFSETQ. V was shortened by 0 bases and J by 4 bases, with 10 bases between the two germline ends. The CDR3 is CASSLVDRLNEKLFF. CDR3 bases: TGCGCCAGCAGCTTGGTGGACAGACTTAATGAAAAACTGTTTTTT.

Details on this clone: This sample also contains other DNA sequences that code for the same CDR3. The chain is built from TRBV4-1 and TRBJ2-3; no clear D gene. V lost 1 base and J lost 3, with 2 bases in between. Per the germline V gene, CDR1 is MGHRA and CDR2 is YSYEKL. The CDR3 has 12 residues. The CDR3 region has the DNA TGCGCCAGCAGCCAAGTGACAGATACGCAGTATTTT. Translated, it gives CASSQVTDTQYF.

There are a few counts of this clone. The V gene is TRBV30, the J gene TRBJ1-1; D not resolved. This CDR3 has 13 residues. Germline V gene sequence: CDR1 GTSNPN, CDR2 SVGIG (reference sequence). Trimming stripped 0 bases from V and 1 base from J, with 6 bases between. The CDR3 nucleotides are TGTGCCTGGAGTGTATGGCCGAACACTGAAGCTTTCTTT. Protein: CAWSVWPNTEAFF.

This rearrangement joins TRBV5-4 to TRBJ1-2; TRBD1 is a possible D gene (5 bases). Germline V lookup: CDR1 SGHNT, CDR2 YYREEE (reference sequence). Trimming took off 0 bases at V and 3 bases at J, with 18 bases between the two ends. This CDR3 has 17 residues. Here the CDR3 DNA reads TGTGCCAGCAGCTTGGTGTTTGTCCGGGGGAAGGACTATGGCTACACCTTC. Translating it yields CASSLVFVRGKDYGYTF.

The chain is built from TRBV5-1 and TRBJ1-3; 7 bases align to TRBD1. Germline CDR1 is SGHRS and CDR2 is YFSETQ. The V segment lost 0 bases and the J segment 1 base; nucleotides outside the gene matches: 7. The CDR3 contains 17 residues. The CDR3 region has the DNA TGCGCCAGCAGCTTGGCCGGGACAGCCTATTCTGGAAACACCATATATTTT. Amino acids: CASSLAGTAYSGNTIYF.

With respect to this clone: Other DNA sequences in this sample translate to the same CDR3. V is TRBV10-3 and J is TRBJ2-2, with TRBD2 as a possible D gene (5 bases). Trimming cost V 0 bases and J 3 bases, with 5 bases left between them. CDR3 size: 14 residues. Germline assignment: CDR1 ENHRY and CDR2 SYGVKD. CDR3 protein: CAISESRDTGELFF. Written as DNA, the CDR3 is TGTGCCATCAGTGAGTCGCGGGACACCGGGGAGCTGTTTTTT.